Listed here are 27 T cell receptor beta chains from one sample, sequenced in a study of T cells after posttransplantation cyclophosphamide. The naive gate required viable CD3+CD4+ or CD3+CD8+ cells with CCR7+CD45RA+CD45RO-CD95-CD27+CD28+ phenotype. Repertoires were generated with immunoSEQ multiplex PCR, while TCRdb's copy carries only in-frame clones and drops some. The sample holds some 20,000 clones, nearly 99% seen once. What was sequenced was naive CD4+ T cells sorted from PBMCs. These receptors all stem from a man aged 35 to 55 in good health, CMV-negative, and a related stem cell transplant donor.

V is TRBV21-1 and J is TRBJ2-7; the listed D gene, TRBD2, was not tested against the DNA. TRBV21-1 is termed a pseudogene. The CDR3 is 14 residues long. The CDR3 region has the DNA TGTGCCAGGCTTGAGCGGGAGTTTGTCTACGAGCAGTACTTC. The encoded protein is CARLEREFVYEQYF.

The J gene is TRBJ2-2, the V gene TRBV5-1; 9 positions agree with TRBD1. Germline V gene sequence: CDR1 SGHRS, CDR2 YFSETQ. Germline trimming cut 4 bases from V and 8 bases from J; bases unmatched to any gene: 9. CDR3 length: 15 amino acids. CDR3 region: CASSPRDREGGELFF. The CDR3 DNA reads TGCGCCAGCAGCCCCCGGGACAGGGAAGGAGGGGAGCTGTTTTTT. The whole variable domain, remainder taken from reference TRBV5-1 and TRBJ2-2, is KAGVTQTPRYLIKTRGQQVTLSCSPISGHRSVSWYQQTPGQGLQFLFEYFSETQRNKGNFPGRFSGRQFSNSRSEMNVSTLELGDSALYLCASSPRDREGGELFFGEGSRLTVL.

The rearrangement uses TRBV28 and TRBJ2-7, with D possibly matching TRBD2 (5 bases). V was cut by 3 bases and J by 7 bases, with 16 bases left in between. The CDR3 covers 14 residues. CDR1 and CDR2 from the germline V gene are MDHEN and SYDVKM. DNA for the CDR3: TGTGCCAGCAGTTTTGTTGCAGGTACGGGGGAGCAGTACTTC. Its translation is CASSFVAGTGEQYF.

V usage is TRBV11-3 and J usage is TRBJ2-1; the match to TRBD2 covers 13 bases. The CDR3 is 15 amino acids. J lost 6 bases, V lost 4 bases, and 3 bases had no gene match. Germline CDR1 SGHNT, CDR2 YENEEA. The CDR3 DNA sequence: TGTGCCAGCAGCTCGGGACTAGCGGGGCCCAATGAGCAGTTCTTC. Encoded protein: CASSSGLAGPNEQFF. Combining the CDR3 with reference TRBV11-3 and TRBJ2-1 gives the whole variable domain EAGVVQSPRYKIIEKKQPVAFWCNPISGHNTLYWYLQNLGQGPELLIRYENEEAVDDSQLPKDRFSAERLKGVDSTLKIQPAELGDSAVYLCASSSGLAGPNEQFFGPGTRLTVL.

This clone was seen only once. V usage is TRBV5-1 and J usage is TRBJ1-1, with 9 bases identical to TRBD1. This CDR3 contains 14 residues. From germline, CDR1 is SGHRS and CDR2 YFSETQ. The V segment lost 0 bases and the J segment 5 bases; nucleotides outside the gene matches: 2. The DNA of the CDR3 is TGCGCCAGCAGCTTGGAAGGACAGGGGACTGAAGCTTTCTTT. Its protein is CASSLEGQGTEAFF. The full variable domain, its missing parts supplied by reference TRBV5-1 and TRBJ1-1, is KAGVTQTPRYLIKTRGQQVTLSCSPISGHRSVSWYQQTPGQGLQFLFEYFSETQRNKGNFPGRFSGRQFSNSRSEMNVSTLELGDSALYLCASSLEGQGTEAFFGQGTRLTVV.

The chain combines TRBV18 with TRBJ1-2, with 7 bases matching TRBD1. This CDR3 is built from 14 residues. Looked up from germline, CDR1 is KGHSH and CDR2 is LQKENI. With 2 bases clipped from V and 3 bases from J, the junction kept 3 bases outside the gene matches. DNA of the CDR3: TGTGCCAGCTCACCATCCACAGGGGACTATGGCTACACCTTC. Amino acids: CASSPSTGDYGYTF.

This chain joins TRBV7-2 and TRBJ1-2; 8 positions agree with TRBD1. The CDR3 extends over 16 amino acids. Germline loops: CDR1 SGHTA, CDR2 FQGNSA. Losses at the gene ends were 3 bases for V and 2 bases for J; bases not matched to a gene: 8. This chain's CDR3 is CASSLGRTGINYGYTF. The CDR3 DNA follows: TGTGCCAGCAGCTTGGGGAGGACAGGGATCAACTATGGCTACACCTTC.

This chain links TRBV29-1 with TRBJ2-3; 7 bases fit TRBD2. The J segment lost 4 bases and the V segment lost 2 bases, leaving 6 bases of the junction unmatched. This CDR3 has 14 amino acids. The V gene's germline CDR1 is SQVTM and CDR2 ANQGSEA. CDR3 sequence reads: CSVEYSGVADTQYF. CDR3 bases: TGCAGCGTTGAATACAGCGGGGTCGCAGATACGCAGTATTTT.

The chain employs TRBV19 and TRBJ1-5; no reliable D call. This CDR3 contains 15 residues. Trimming took off 5 bases at V and 0 bases at J, with 11 bases between the two ends. CDR1 and CDR2 from the germline V gene are LNHDA and SQIVND (reference sequence). CDR3 loop: CASSEVPLSNQPQHF. Written as DNA, the CDR3 is TGTGCCAGTAGTGAGGTACCCCTTAGCAATCAGCCCCAGCATTTT.

The V call is TRBV5-8, the J call TRBJ2-3; 8 nucleotides line up with TRBD1. The CDR3 is 15 residues long. Germline V gives CDR1 SGHTS, CDR2 YDEGEE. The V gene end was trimmed by 6 bases and the J gene end by 2 bases; junction bases not matched to a gene: 8. CDR3 bases: TGTGCCAGCAACGAACGGACAGGGTACACAGATACGCAGTATTTT. It encodes CASNERTGYTDTQYF.

DNA for the CDR3: TGTGCCAGCAGCTTGGGGACAGGGGCTTTAGAGACCCAGTACTTC. Amino acids: CASSLGTGALETQYF. The V gene is TRBV11-2, the J gene TRBJ2-5; 10 bases match TRBD1. V lost 3 bases to trimming and J lost 4 bases; unmatched junction nucleotides: 5. The CDR3 extends over 15 amino acids. The germline gives CDR1 SGHAT, CDR2 FQNNGV.

V usage is TRBV19 and J usage is TRBJ1-5; a weak D match, TRBD1 (5 bases). Per the germline V gene, CDR1 is LNHDA and CDR2 is SQIVND (reference sequence). V was trimmed by 6 bases and J by 4 bases, leaving 13 bases between them. This CDR3 spans 14 amino acids. CDR3 sequence: CASSPGLINQPQHF. CDR3 bases: TGTGCCAGTAGCCCGGGACTGATTAATCAGCCCCAGCATTTT.

The chain carries TRBV5-4 and TRBJ2-1; 8 positions agree with TRBD1. The CDR3 spans 14 residues. The germline V gene encodes CDR1 SGHNT and CDR2 YYREEE (reference sequence). With V trimmed by 4 bases and J by 8 bases, 8 bases remained unmatched. The CDR3, as DNA: TGTGCCAGCAGCATCCCAGGGGGCGATTATGAGCAGTTCTTC. Its translation is CASSIPGGDYEQFF.

The chain uses TRBV19 and TRBJ1-2, with D possibly matching TRBD1 (5 bases). This CDR3 has 12 residues. The germline V gene has CDR1 LNHDA and CDR2 SQIVND (reference sequence). V dropped 5 bases and J dropped 6 bases, with 10 bases sitting between them. Here the CDR3 reads CASSAGGDGYTF. CDR3 nucleotide sequence: TGTGCCAGTAGTGCCGGGGGAGATGGCTACACCTTC.

This chain joins TRBV4-1 and TRBJ2-2, with TRBD2 as a possible D gene (5 bases). CDR1 and CDR2 from the germline V gene are MGHRA and YSYEKL. The CDR3 spans 16 residues. Trimming took off 1 base at V and 5 bases at J, with 14 bases between the two ends. In DNA form, the CDR3 reads TGCGCCAGCAGCCAAGGGCCGGGGATAAGGACCGGGGAGCTGTTTTTT. The encoded protein is CASSQGPGIRTGELFF.

The rearrangement links TRBV28 to TRBJ1-5; D gene uncertain. Looked up from germline, CDR1 is MDHEN and CDR2 is SYDVKM. This CDR3 region has 16 residues. The V and J ends lost 6 bases and 1 base respectively, with 16 bases between them. CDR3 sequence (DNA): TGTGCCAGCAGATTTTATACAACCCAGAGCAATCAGCCCCAGCATTTT. It translates to CASRFYTTQSNQPQHF.

The V call is TRBV28, the J call TRBJ2-7, with 7 nucleotides matching TRBD1. CDR3 length: 15 amino acids. Germline-derived CDR1 and CDR2 are MDHEN and SYDVKM. V shed 7 bases and J 2 bases; nucleotides not matched to a gene: 11. DNA for the CDR3: TGTGCCAGCACCAGGGCCCAGGGGGACCCCTACGAGCAGTACTTC. It specifies CASTRAQGDPYEQYF.

The chain uses TRBV5-5 and TRBJ1-5; 11 bases are shared with TRBD1. The V gene's germline CDR1 is SGHKS and CDR2 YYEKEE (reference sequence). V gave up 0 bases and J gave up 6 bases; unmatched junction bases: 8. The CDR3 has 17 amino acids. CDR3 in DNA: TGTGCCAGCAGCTTGGGGGTCCGGGACAGGGGGGTTCAGCCCCAGCATTTT. Residues: CASSLGVRDRGVQPQHF.

This clone came up once. This sequence joins TRBV2 and TRBJ1-5; TRBD1 aligns across 11 bases. CDR3 length: 14 amino acids. Trimming removed 7 bases from V and 6 bases from J; junction bases left unmatched: 5. CDR1 and CDR2 (germline): SNHLY, FYNNEI. The CDR3 nucleotides are TGTGCCAGCACCGGACAGGGGGCTGCTCAGCCCCAGCATTTT. Translated, it gives CASTGQGAAQPQHF.

This chain uses TRBV7-2 with TRBJ1-5; D unresolved. There are 11 residues in the CDR3. V was shortened by 7 bases and J by 1 base, with 2 bases between the two germline ends. Germline-derived CDR1 and CDR2 are SGHTA and FQGNSA. The CDR3 DNA sequence: TGTGCCAGCACGAGCAATCAGCCCCAGCATTTT. Protein: CASTSNQPQHF.

This chain joins TRBV19 and TRBJ2-1; 9 bases are a match to TRBD2. J gave up 16 bases and V 3 bases, and 16 bases lay outside the gene matches. Germline V gene sequence: CDR1 LNHDA, CDR2 SQIVND (reference sequence). The CDR3 is made up of 15 amino acids. CDR3 loop: CASSIFAGGPQAHFF. Here the CDR3 DNA reads TGTGCCAGTAGTATCTTCGCGGGAGGGCCACAAGCCCATTTCTTC.

The V gene is TRBV29-1, the J gene TRBJ2-2; 10 bases agree with TRBD1. The V gene's germline CDR1 is SQVTM and CDR2 ANQGSEA. The CDR3 has 13 residues. V was clipped by 3 bases and J by 7 bases; unmatched bases: 2. The DNA for the CDR3 is TGCAGCGTTGACGGGACAGGGGTCGGGGAGCTGTTTTTT. This translates into CSVDGTGVGELFF.

The chain carries TRBV7-9 and TRBJ1-2, with 7 positions matching TRBD1. CDR1 is SEHNR, CDR2 FQNEAQ, per germline (reference sequence). The CDR3 sequence is 13 residues long. J gave up 6 bases and V 2 bases, and 3 bases lay outside the gene matches. This chain's CDR3 is CASSLRQGNGYTF. The CDR3 nucleotides are TGTGCCAGCAGCTTAAGACAGGGAAATGGCTACACCTTC. Full variable domain (remainder filled in from reference TRBV7-9 and TRBJ1-2): DTGVSQNPRHKITKRGQNVTFRCDPISEHNRLYWYRQTLGQGPEFLTYFQNEAQLEKSRLLSDRFSAERPKGSFSTLEIQRTEQGDSAMYLCASSLRQGNGYTFGSGTRLTVV.

The chain has TRBV11-3 and TRBJ2-1; TRBD2 aligns across 13 bases. The J segment lost 7 bases and the V segment lost 5 bases, leaving 5 bases of the junction unmatched. Germline loops: CDR1 SGHNT, CDR2 YENEEA. The CDR3 totals 15 residues. CDR3 region: CASSPGLAGENEQFF. The CDR3 nucleotides read TGTGCCAGCAGCCCCGGACTAGCGGGAGAGAATGAGCAGTTCTTC.

The chain uses TRBV27 and TRBJ1-2; TRBD1 is a possible D gene (5 bases). The germline V gene has CDR1 MNHEY and CDR2 SMNVEV (reference sequence). The V and J ends lost 3 bases and 10 bases respectively, with 9 bases between them. This CDR3 comprises 11 residues. The CDR3 coding sequence is TGTGCCAGCAGTTTTATGACAGCCTACACCTTC. Encoded protein: CASSFMTAYTF.

J is TRBJ2-5 and V is TRBV6-1, with D uncertain. Germline V gene data show CDR1 as MNHNS and CDR2 as SASEGT. Trimming removed 7 bases from V and 2 bases from J, with 5 bases in between. There are 11 residues in the CDR3. The CDR3 nucleotides are TGTGCCAGCAAACAGCAAGAGACCCAGTACTTC. Translated: CASKQQETQYF.

This clone is a singleton in its sample. The gene calls are TRBV28 and TRBJ1-2; D might be TRBD1 (5 bases). The germline CDR1 and CDR2 sequences are MDHEN and SYDVKM. The CDR3 contains 14 residues. With 3 bases removed from V and 4 bases from J, the gap between germline ends came to 12 bases. The CDR3: CASSFIRASYGYTF. The DNA for the CDR3 is TGTGCCAGCAGTTTCATCAGGGCCTCCTATGGCTACACCTTC.